The 17 T cell receptor beta chains given below trace back to one sample, sequenced in a study of cytomegalovirus exposure and HLA in healthy donors. Researchers ran the PCR with 60 Vbeta and 13 Jbeta primers. Assay: immunoSEQ multiplex PCR; the TCRdb copy retains only in-frame clones and omits some. The table lists almost 200,000 clones, roughly 85% of them singletons, with 3.5% to 5% in the top ten. Sequencing used PBMCs. All receptors come from a woman aged 25 to 45 in good health and CMV-seropositive.

V gene TRBV30 combines with J gene TRBJ2-7; 7 bases match TRBD1. V lost 4 bases and J lost 4; bases outside the gene matches: 10. Looked up from germline, CDR1 is GTSNPN and CDR2 is SVGIG (reference sequence). CDR3 length: 14 residues. The CDR3 sequence: CAWKRPDRPYEQYF. The CDR3 region has the DNA TGTGCCTGGAAGCGTCCGGACAGGCCATACGAGCAGTACTTC.

This chain links TRBV14 with TRBJ1-2; D ambiguous. V lost 0 bases and J 4 bases, leaving 9 bases between the germline ends. CDR3 length equals 14 residues. Germline assignment: CDR1 SGHDN and CDR2 FVKESK. The CDR3 loop reads CASSQDRGVYGYTF. CDR3 nucleotides: TGTGCCAGCAGCCAAGATCGGGGTGTCTATGGCTACACCTTC.

This sequence joins TRBV5-4 and TRBJ2-1; 11 bases match TRBD2. With 0 bases clipped from V and 7 bases from J, the junction kept 3 bases outside the gene matches. The CDR3 is 15 amino acids. Germline-derived CDR1 and CDR2 are SGHNT and YYREEE (reference sequence). CDR3 coding DNA: TGTGCCAGCAGCTTGGGCGGACTAGCGGGTAATGAGCAGTTCTTC. Translation gives CASSLGGLAGNEQFF.

CDR3 DNA: TGTGCCAGCAGCTTGTTCAGGGGGTTGCAGGAAAAACTGTTTTTT. Protein sequence: CASSLFRGLQEKLFF. The J gene is TRBJ1-4, the V gene TRBV5-6, with TRBD1 identical over 7 bases. V trimming: 1 base; J trimming: 8 bases; junction bases outside the gene matches: 8. The CDR3 spans 15 residues. The germline V gene encodes CDR1 SGHDT and CDR2 YYEEEE.

This clone was seen just once. J is TRBJ2-1 and V is TRBV6-5, with 10 bases aligning to TRBD1. J was trimmed by 8 bases and V by 8 bases; bases with no gene match: 6. Germline-derived CDR1 and CDR2 are MNHEY and SVGAGI. This CDR3 is 13 amino acids long. As DNA, the CDR3 is TGTGCCAGCTCGGGACAGGGGCCCCATGAGCAGTTCTTC. This encodes CASSGQGPHEQFF.

The rearrangement joins TRBV6-6 to TRBJ1-2; 9 nucleotides align to TRBD1. CDR3 length equals 15 residues. J lost 7 bases, V lost 6 bases, and 12 bases had no gene match. CDR1 and CDR2 (germline): MNHNY, SVGAGI (reference sequence). CDR3 sequence (DNA): TGTGCCAGCAGATCCCTGACAGGGGGTTCACGTGGCTACACCTTC. The encoded protein is CASRSLTGGSRGYTF.

This chain connects TRBV7-9 to TRBJ2-2, with unresolved D. The V end lost 0 bases, the J end lost 6 bases, and 8 bases lay between the germline ends. Germline V gene data show CDR1 as SEHNR and CDR2 as FQNEAQ (reference sequence). This CDR3 spans 14 amino acids. As DNA, the CDR3 is TGTGCCAGCAGCTTAGCTTTGTCTGCCGGGGAGCTGTTTTTT. Translated, it gives CASSLALSAGELFF.

This clone was counted a single time. This chain links TRBV9 with TRBJ2-2, with D possibly being TRBD1 (6 bases). Germline CDR1 and CDR2: SGDLS and YYNGEE. V shed 2 bases and J shed 2 bases, with 10 bases lying between them. The CDR3 sequence is 15 residues long. CDR3 sequence reads: CASSVRTENTGELFF. The CDR3, as DNA: TGTGCCAGCAGCGTCCGGACAGAAAACACCGGGGAGCTGTTTTTT.

This clone was counted a few times. The sample holds other DNA sequences that translate to the same CDR3. The chain has TRBV9 and TRBJ2-1, with 13 positions matching TRBD2. Germline assignment: CDR1 SGDLS and CDR2 YYNGEE. There are 15 residues in the CDR3. V lost 0 bases, J lost 8 bases, and 2 bases stayed unmatched. The CDR3 bases are TGTGCCAGCAGCGTAGGAGGACTAGCGGGGGATGAGCAGTTCTTC. Translated: CASSVGGLAGDEQFF.

The V and J genes are TRBV10-3 and TRBJ1-2; 12 nucleotides match TRBD1. Trimming took 3 bases from V and 8 from J; bases not matched to a gene: 4. CDR3 length equals 14 residues. Germline V gene lookup returns CDR1 ENHRY and CDR2 SYGVKD. The CDR3 DNA sequence: TGTGCCATCAGTGAACCCGGGACAGGGGGCGGCTACACCTTC. It specifies CAISEPGTGGGYTF.

The rearrangement joins TRBV18 to TRBJ1-1; 9 positions agree with TRBD1. The ends lost 2 bases at V and 6 bases at J; junction bases unmatched: 1. Germline values: CDR1 KGHSH, CDR2 LQKENI. The CDR3 totals 13 residues. The CDR3 DNA reads as TGTGCCAGCTCACCAAGGACAGGGGCTGAAGCTTTCTTT. Translating it yields CASSPRTGAEAFF.

The rearrangement uses TRBV2 and TRBJ2-1; 7 nucleotides match TRBD2. Germline loops: CDR1 SNHLY, CDR2 FYNNEI. This CDR3 comprises 16 residues. V lost 8 bases, J lost 0 bases, and 10 bases stayed unmatched. The CDR3 DNA reads TGTGCCAGCGGAGGGGCAGCGGGAAGCTCCTACAATGAGCAGTTCTTC. This encodes CASGGAAGSSYNEQFF.

The V gene is TRBV2, the J gene TRBJ1-5; D ambiguous. Per germline, CDR1 SNHLY and CDR2 FYNNEI. V dropped 0 bases and J dropped 7 bases, with 19 bases sitting between them. The CDR3 covers 17 residues. The chain's CDR3 is CASSEALGVGMGQPQHF. CDR3 bases: TGTGCCAGCAGTGAAGCGCTTGGGGTCGGGATGGGCCAGCCCCAGCATTTT.

The V gene is TRBV12-5, the J gene TRBJ1-2; 11 bases fit TRBD1. CDR3 length: 14 amino acids. Germline loops: CDR1 LGHNT, CDR2 FRNRAP. With V trimmed by 7 bases and J by 6 bases, 7 bases remained unmatched. The CDR3 spells CASAPGQGANGYTF. The CDR3 DNA sequence: TGTGCTAGTGCCCCAGGACAGGGGGCGAATGGCTACACCTTC.

The chain employs TRBV7-9 and TRBJ2-1, with 11 positions matching TRBD2. After removal of 2 bases from V and 7 bases from J, the junction contained 13 bases not matched to a gene. This CDR3 is 18 amino acids long. Germline loops: CDR1 SEHNR, CDR2 FQNEAQ (reference sequence). In nucleotides, the CDR3 is TGTGCCAGCAGCTTACCCCAGCGACTAGCGGGAAACCGAAATGAGCAGTTCTTC. Its protein product is CASSLPQRLAGNRNEQFF.

The CDR3 bases are TGCAGCGTTGAAATAGGACCGGGGGAGACCCAGTACTTC. It is translated as CSVEIGPGETQYF. The chain uses TRBV29-1 and TRBJ2-5, with a weak D call TRBD2 (5 bases). This CDR3 has 13 amino acids. The germline CDR1 and CDR2 sequences are SQVTM and ANQGSEA. The V end was cut by 2 bases, the J end by 5 bases, with 12 bases between.

The chain employs TRBV10-3 and TRBJ1-1, with TRBD1 identical over 9 bases. The CDR3 spans 15 residues. The ends lost 8 bases at V and 4 bases at J; junction bases unmatched: 11. The germline CDR1 and CDR2 sequences are ENHRY and SYGVKD. CDR3 nucleotides: TGTGCCATCTGCGATTTGGACAGGGGTGGCACTGAAGCTTTCTTT. Its translation: CAICDLDRGGTEAFF.